This T cell receptor beta chain is drawn from a study of long-term antiretroviral therapy in people with HIV (dated by TCRdb to about 2022). For context, the study as a whole: The earliest samples were collected roughly a decade before the 2015 WHO recommendation for immediate ART, at a time when ART was usually postponed until CD4 counts fell. A retrospective serial study tested whether changes in peripheral blood TRB repertoire composition and diversity were associated with ART initiation and durable HIV suppression. A total of about 190 cryopreserved PBMC samples were contributed to the cohort by 30 adults with confirmed HIV infection, with samples collected serially over a mean of around 6 years (range 1-12). About 40% of the 30 participants with HIV were female. No cross-contamination during QIAcube processing was seen in test extractions of a monoclonal T-cell line run alongside approximately 36 polyclonal samples. Points the paper makes about the study in general: Samples dated from the mid-2000s to the late 2010s, and the ART regimens used may be less effective than current ones. Inferences about post-ART repertoire changes are limited because no data were available on ART adherence, viral resistance or therapy changes. Because cell numbers in pre-ART samples were limited, unsorted PBMC were profiled instead of sorted CD4+ and CD8+ T cells. A significant increase in TRB diversity was found to be associated with ART initiation, although TRB diversity was observed to remain significantly below that of transplant donor controls even after long-term ART. Limited PBMC availability meant only the TCR beta chain was sequenced, without alpha chain pairing. CDR3 length ranges in HIV repertoires were narrower than in controls, and network structure suggested an antigen-experienced repertoire with only a slight naive shift after ART. Expanded TRB clones identified before ART initiation dominated the repertoire across all time points, though the dominance fluctuated and decreased in many PLHIV after ART.

To be included, a participant needed at least one PBMC sample from before ART initiation plus at least two post-ART samples. Every participant with HIV received treatment in the United States of America. Before DNA extraction, cryopreserved samples of about 0.9-11 million PBMC were thawed and then washed. At the time of the earliest PBMC sample, participants with HIV were aged between about 20 and 55 years. Each participant contributed PBMC samples from 1-4 timepoints before ART initiation and 2-8 timepoints after ART initiation, with a median of 7 samples. For every participant, serial HIV viral load, CD4+ T-cell count, ART history and demographic data were obtained. A Qiagen kit on a QIAcube was used to extract genomic DNA from unsorted PBMC, with samples processed in batches of 12. The immunoSEQ hsTCRB v3.0 assay was used at survey level resolution for TRB variable region sequencing. The targeted TRB sequencing depth was about 40,000-55,000 T-cell genomes per sample. TRB libraries were pooled and sequenced on an Illumina MiSeq using a v3 150-cycle kit. For the original study's pipeline: Analysis of repertoires was carried out in R inside a reproducible Nextflow workflow spanning QC, data transformation and analysis. LymphoSeq2, an R package for exploring AIRR-Seq data, was used to implement custom analyses. A handful of samples yielding fewer than 5000 total TRB sequences were excluded, leaving more than 150 analyzed HIV repertoires. Of the approximately 190 retained HIV repertoires, roughly 61 were collected before and roughly 130 after ART initiation. Each repertoire was downsampled to 5000 TRB nucleotide sequences, and summary statistics were averaged across 100 downsampling iterations. TRB sequences were retained for analysis only if CDR3 regions of at least seven amino acids were present. Diversity was measured with a Shannon entropy-derived clonality score and the Gini coefficient. Repertoire networks linked the top 5000 CDR3 amino acid sequences whenever two sequences differed by an edit distance of one. For TRB CDR3 amino acid sequences, GLIPH2 was used to predict antigen specificity groups and MHC restriction. CDR3 amino acid sequences were matched against VDJdb and McPAS-TCR to flag known CMV, EBV, HIV or tissue antigen associations. Pre-ART, post-ART and control groups were compared with Wilcoxon signed-rank tests and Holm-Bonferroni correction. The table was pulled from immuneACCESS by TCRdb, which kept in-frame rearrangements only. Such tables lose some clones; where checked, under half of the loss comes from unresolved V genes, and the rest has no known cause. Clone size and V and J calls were adopted from that table, with D and trimming inferred from the DNA. The sample contains 22,000 or so clones, around 87% of them found a single time. Clones ranked in the top ten supply about 3.3% of the sample.

With regard to this clone: This receptor's antigen is unknown. The input lacks base qualities; no much larger clone sits a single base away.

The CDR3, cysteine through phenylalanine, is 13 amino acids long. Only the CDR3 region is kept as DNA, spanning 39 bases read in frame from base 1. Reading the germline V gene gives CDR1 MGHRA and CDR2 YSYEKL. Trimming at the junction amounts to 3 bases on V and 6 bases on J, and the germline ends lie 12 bases apart. The sequence derives from a woman between 45 and 65 years old with HIV. The rearrangement combines TRBV4-1 with TRBJ2-7; the D segment could be TRBD2, given 6 matching bases. Sequenced here: unsorted PBMCs, sampled 2.6 years after starting antiretroviral therapy. The encoded CDR3 is CASSHGGVTEQYF. The nucleotide sequence reads TGCGCCAGCAGCCACGGGGGAGTAACCGAGCAGTACTTC.